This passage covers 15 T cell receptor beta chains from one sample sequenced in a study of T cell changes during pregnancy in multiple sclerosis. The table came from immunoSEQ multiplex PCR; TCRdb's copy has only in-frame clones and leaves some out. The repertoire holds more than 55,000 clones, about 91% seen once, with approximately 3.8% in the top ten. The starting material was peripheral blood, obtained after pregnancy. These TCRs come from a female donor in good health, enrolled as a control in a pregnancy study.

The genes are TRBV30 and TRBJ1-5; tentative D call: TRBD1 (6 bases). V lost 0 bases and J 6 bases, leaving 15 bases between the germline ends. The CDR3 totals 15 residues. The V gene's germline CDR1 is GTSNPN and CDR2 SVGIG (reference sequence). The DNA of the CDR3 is TGTGCCTGGAGTGTGCGAGCAGGGGAGCGTCAGCCCCAGCATTTT. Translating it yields CAWSVRAGERQPQHF.

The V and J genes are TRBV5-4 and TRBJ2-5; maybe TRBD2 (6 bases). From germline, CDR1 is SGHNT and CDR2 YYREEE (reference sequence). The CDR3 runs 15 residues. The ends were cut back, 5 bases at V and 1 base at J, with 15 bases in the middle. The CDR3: CASSREGGSQETQYF. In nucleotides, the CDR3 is TGTGCCAGCAGTCGCGAGGGAGGATCCCAAGAGACCCAGTACTTC.

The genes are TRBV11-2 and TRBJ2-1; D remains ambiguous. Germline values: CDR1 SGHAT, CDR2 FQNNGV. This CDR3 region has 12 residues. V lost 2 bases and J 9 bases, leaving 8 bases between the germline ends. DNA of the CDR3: TGTGCCAGCAGCTTAAACTCCGGTGAGCAGTTCTTC. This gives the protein CASSLNSGEQFF.

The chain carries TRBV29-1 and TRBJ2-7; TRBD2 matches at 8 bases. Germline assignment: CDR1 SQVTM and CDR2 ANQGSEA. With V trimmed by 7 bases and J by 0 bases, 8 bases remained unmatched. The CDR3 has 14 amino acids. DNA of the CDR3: TGCAGCGCCCTCTTAGCGGGGCCCTCCTACGAGCAGTACTTC. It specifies CSALLAGPSYEQYF.

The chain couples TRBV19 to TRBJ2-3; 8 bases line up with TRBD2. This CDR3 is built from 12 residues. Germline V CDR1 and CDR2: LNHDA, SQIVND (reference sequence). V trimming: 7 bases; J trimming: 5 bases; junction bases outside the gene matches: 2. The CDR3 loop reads CASKRGKDTQYF. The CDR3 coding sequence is TGTGCCAGTAAGCGGGGGAAAGATACGCAGTATTTT. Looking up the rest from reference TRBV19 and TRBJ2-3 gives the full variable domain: DGGITQSPKYLFRKEGQNVTLSCEQNLNHDAMYWYRQDPGQGLRLIYYSQIVNDFQKGDIAEGYSVSREKKESFPLTVTSAQKNPTAFYLCASKRGKDTQYFGPGTRLTVL.

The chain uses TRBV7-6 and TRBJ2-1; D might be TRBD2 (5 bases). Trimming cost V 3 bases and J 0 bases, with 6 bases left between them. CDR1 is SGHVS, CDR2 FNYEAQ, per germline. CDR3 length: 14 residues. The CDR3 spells CASSLGSSYNEQFF. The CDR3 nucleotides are TGTGCCAGCAGCTTGGGGAGCTCCTACAATGAGCAGTTCTTC.

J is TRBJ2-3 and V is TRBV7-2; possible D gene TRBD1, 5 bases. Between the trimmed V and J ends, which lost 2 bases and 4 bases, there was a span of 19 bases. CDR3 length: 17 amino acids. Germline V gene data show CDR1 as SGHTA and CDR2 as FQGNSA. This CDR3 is CASSLFGGASGSDTQYF. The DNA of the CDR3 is TGTGCCAGCAGCTTATTTGGTGGGGCTTCTGGTTCAGATACGCAGTATTTT.

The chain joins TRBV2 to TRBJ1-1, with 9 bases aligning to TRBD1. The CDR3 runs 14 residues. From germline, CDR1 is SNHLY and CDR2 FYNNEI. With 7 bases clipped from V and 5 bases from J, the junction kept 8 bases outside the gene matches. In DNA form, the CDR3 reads TGTGCCAGCACGGGGGGACAGGGACGGACTGAAGCTTTCTTT. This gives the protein CASTGGQGRTEAFF.

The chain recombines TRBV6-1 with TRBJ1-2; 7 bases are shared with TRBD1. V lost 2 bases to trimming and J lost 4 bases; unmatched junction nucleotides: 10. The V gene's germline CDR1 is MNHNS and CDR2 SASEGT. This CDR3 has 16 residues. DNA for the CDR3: TGTGCCAGCAGTGAAAGGGGGCCAGGGCTCGTCTATGGCTACACCTTC. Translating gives CASSERGPGLVYGYTF.

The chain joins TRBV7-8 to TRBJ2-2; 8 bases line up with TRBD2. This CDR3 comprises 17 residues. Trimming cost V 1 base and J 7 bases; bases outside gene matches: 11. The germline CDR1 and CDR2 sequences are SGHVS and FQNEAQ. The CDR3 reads CASSLGRPGGPGGELFF. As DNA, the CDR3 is TGTGCCAGCAGCTTAGGGAGGCCGGGAGGGCCCGGCGGGGAGCTGTTTTTT. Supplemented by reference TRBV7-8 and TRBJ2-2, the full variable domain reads GAGVSQSPRYKVAKRGQDVALRCDPISGHVSLFWYQQALGQGPEFLTYFQNEAQLDKSGLPSDRFFAERPEGSVSTLKIQRTQQEDSAVYLCASSLGRPGGPGGELFFGEGSRLTVL.

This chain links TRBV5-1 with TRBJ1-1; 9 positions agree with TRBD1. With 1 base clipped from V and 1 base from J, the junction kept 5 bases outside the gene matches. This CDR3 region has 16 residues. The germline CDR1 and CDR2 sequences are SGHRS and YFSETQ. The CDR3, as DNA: TGCGCCAGCAGCTTGAACACGGGACAGGGGAACACTGAAGCTTTCTTT. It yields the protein CASSLNTGQGNTEAFF. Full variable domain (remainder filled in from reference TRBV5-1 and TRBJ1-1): KAGVTQTPRYLIKTRGQQVTLSCSPISGHRSVSWYQQTPGQGLQFLFEYFSETQRNKGNFPGRFSGRQFSNSRSEMNVSTLELGDSALYLCASSLNTGQGNTEAFFGQGTRLTVV.

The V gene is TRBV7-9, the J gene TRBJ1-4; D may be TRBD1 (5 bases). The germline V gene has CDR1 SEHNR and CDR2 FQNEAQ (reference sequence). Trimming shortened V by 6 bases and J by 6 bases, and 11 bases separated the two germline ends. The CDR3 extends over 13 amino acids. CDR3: CASSPQQDEKLFF. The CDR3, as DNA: TGTGCCAGCAGTCCGCAACAGGATGAAAAACTGTTTTTT.

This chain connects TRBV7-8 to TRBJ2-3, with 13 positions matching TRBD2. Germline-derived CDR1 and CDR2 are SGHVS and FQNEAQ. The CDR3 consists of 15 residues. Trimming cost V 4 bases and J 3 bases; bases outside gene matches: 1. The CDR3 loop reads CASSSGLAGTDTQYF. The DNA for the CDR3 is TGTGCCAGCAGCTCGGGACTAGCGGGAACAGATACGCAGTATTTT.

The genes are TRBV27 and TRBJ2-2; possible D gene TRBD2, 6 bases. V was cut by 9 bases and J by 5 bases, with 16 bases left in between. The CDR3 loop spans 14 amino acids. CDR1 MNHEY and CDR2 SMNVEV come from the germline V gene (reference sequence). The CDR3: CASIQRAGTGELFF. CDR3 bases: TGTGCCAGTATACAGCGGGCTGGAACCGGGGAGCTGTTTTTT.

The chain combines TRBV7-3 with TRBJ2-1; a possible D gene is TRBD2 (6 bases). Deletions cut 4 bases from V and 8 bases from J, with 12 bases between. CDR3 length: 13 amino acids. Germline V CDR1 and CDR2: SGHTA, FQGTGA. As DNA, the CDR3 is TGTGCCAGCAGCTCCCCGAGCGGGCATGAGCAGTTCTTC. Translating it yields CASSSPSGHEQFF.